These T cell receptor beta chains were read from a single sample in a study of shared T cell receptors in the human thymus. Repertoires were generated with immunoSEQ multiplex PCR, while TCRdb's copy carries only in-frame clones and drops some. The sample has 640,000 or so clones, 70% to 90% seen once. This sample was shared with a second study, whose subject was human thymus T cells.

Sequencing was carried out using thymocytes. Every receptor here comes from a boy under three years old with a congenital heart defect. The CDR3 runs from the conserved cysteine through the conserved F or W. Fields, in order: D gene, J gene, clone size, V gene, CDR3 DNA, CDR3 protein. A D gene is named only where the DNA matches it firmly. Some rows mark clone size as missing; the rest say once, few, many or name a class of expanded clone.

>.|TRBJ2-1|.|TRBV5-6
TGTGCCAGCAGCAGCGGGCCTTCCCTGGGGAATGAGCAGTTCTTC
CASSSGPSLGNEQFF
>.|TRBJ1-2|.|TRBV11-2
TGTGCCAGCAGCTTCCAGGGAGGCTACACCTTC
CASSFQGGYTF
>.|TRBJ2-1|once|TRBV7-6
TGTGCCAGCAGCTCAGCCGGGATGCGGGATGAGCAGTTCTTC
CASSSAGMRDEQFF
>TRBD2|TRBJ2-2|.|TRBV2
TGTGCCAGCAGTGCCCAAGCGAGCCCAAAGCGGGGAGTCGGGGAGCTGTTTTTT
CASSAQASPKRGVGELFF
>.|TRBJ2-7|.|TRBV11-2
TGTGCCAGCACCAAGAAGCCTCCCCTTTTGCGCGAGCAGTACTTC
CASTKKPPLLREQYF
>.|TRBJ1-5|.|TRBV4-1
TGCGCCAGCAGCCAAGATCTAGGTTCTCGTAGCAATCAGCCCCAGCATTTT
CASSQDLGSRSNQPQHF
>TRBD2|TRBJ2-5|.|TRBV19
TGTGCCAGTAGTATCAGGCGGGAGGGCCGAGAGACCCAGTACTTC
CASSIRREGRETQYF
>TRBD1|TRBJ1-1|few|TRBV5-5
TGTGCCAGCAGCCTGGACAGGGGGCGGCTTTCTGAAGCTTTCTTT
CASSLDRGRLSEAFF
>.|TRBJ2-2|.|TRBV5-8
TGTGCCAGCAGCTTGGGACTAGGGCTTAACACCGGGGAGCTGTTTTTT
CASSLGLGLNTGELFF
>TRBD2|TRBJ2-7|.|TRBV7-3
TGTGCCAGCAGCTTCCTAGCGGGGGCCCCCTACGAGCAGTACTTC
CASSFLAGAPYEQYF
>TRBD2|TRBJ2-7|.|TRBV2
TGTGCCAGCACTAATGGACTAGCCCCTCAGGAGCAGTACTTC
CASTNGLAPQEQYF
>.|TRBJ2-7|.|TRBV2
TGTGCCAGCAGTGATATTTTACGGGAGCTCTACGAGCAGTACTTC
CASSDILRELYEQYF
>TRBD2|TRBJ2-1|once|TRBV4-3
TGCGCCAGCAGCCAAGTAGTCCCGGGACTAGCGGGAGGGCAGTTCTTC
CASSQVVPGLAGGQFF
>.|TRBJ1-1|.|TRBV10-3
TGTGCCATCAGTGAGTCGTGGCAACCTTTCCAGAACACTGAAGCTTTCTTT
CAISESWQPFQNTEAFF
>.|TRBJ1-4|.|TRBV10-3
TGTGCCATCAGTGAAGGACATTGGCTGCTTAGAGGAAAACTGTTTTTT
CAISEGHWLLRGKLFF
>.|TRBJ1-1|.|TRBV5-1
TGCGCCAGCCCAGGGTTCACTGAAGCTTTCTTT
CASPGFTEAFF
>.|TRBJ2-3|once|TRBV9
TGTGCCAGCAGCTCGCGGGACCCGGGGCCTCTCGGCACAGATACGCAGTATTTT
CASSSRDPGPLGTDTQYF
>TRBD2|TRBJ2-1|.|TRBV4-3
TGCGCCAGCAGCCTGGGTGGCGGGAGCTACAATGAGCAGTTCTTC
CASSLGGGSYNEQFF
>.|TRBJ2-1|.|TRBV14
TGTGCCAGCAGCCAAGGAAGAAGTGGTGACAATCCAAGCTCCTACAATGAGCAGTTCTTC
CASSQGRSGDNPSSYNEQFF
>.|TRBJ2-1|.|TRBV5-1
TGCGCCAGCAGACAGCTAGCGCCCGAGCCGGGCAATGAGCAGTTCTTC
CASRQLAPEPGNEQFF
>.|TRBJ2-5|.|TRBV9
TGTGCCAGCAGCGTAGATAGGGGTCGCGAGACCCAGTACTTC
CASSVDRGRETQYF
>TRBD2|TRBJ2-7|.|TRBV6-4
TGTGCCAGCAGTGACCCCCGGGAGGGCCTCTACGAGCAGTACTTC
CASSDPREGLYEQYF
>.|TRBJ2-1|.|TRBV27
TGTGCCAGCAGTTTAGGGCAAAATTACAATGAGCAGTTCTTC
CASSLGQNYNEQFF
>.|TRBJ1-2|.|TRBV4-3
TGCGCCAGCAGCCAAAGCGGACGCACTGGCTACACCTTC
CASSQSGRTGYTF
>TRBD2|TRBJ2-1|.|TRBV4-3
TGCGCCAGCAGCCCCATCTCACTAGCGGGAGCCTACAATGAGCAGTTCTTC
CASSPISLAGAYNEQFF
>.|TRBJ2-3|.|TRBV4-3
TGCGCCAGCAGCCTGGACTCGAAGGGGGGGCCAGATACGCAGTATTTT
CASSLDSKGGPDTQYF
>.|TRBJ2-5|once|TRBV18
TGTGCCAGCTCAGCCGTACCAATCGCGGTTACAGGGTATAGTGTGACCCAGTACTTC
CASSAVPIAVTGYSVTQYF